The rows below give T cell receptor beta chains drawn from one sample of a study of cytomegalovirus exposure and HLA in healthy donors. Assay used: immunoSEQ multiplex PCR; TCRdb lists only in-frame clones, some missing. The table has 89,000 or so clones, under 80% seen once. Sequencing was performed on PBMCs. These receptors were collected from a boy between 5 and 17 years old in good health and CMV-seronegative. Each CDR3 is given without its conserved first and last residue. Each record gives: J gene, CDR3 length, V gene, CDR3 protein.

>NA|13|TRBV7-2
ASSLRRSYSYEQY
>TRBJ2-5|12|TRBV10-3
AISESTGTETQY
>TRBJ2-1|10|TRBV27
ASSLPGLAKF
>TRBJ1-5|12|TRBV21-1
ASSNRTGPQPQH
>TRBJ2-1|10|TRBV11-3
ASSSGVNEQF
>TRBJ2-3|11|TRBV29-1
SARDSRTDTQY
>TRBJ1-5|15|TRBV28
ASSWAPGAVHNQPQH
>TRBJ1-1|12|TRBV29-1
SVRAGTGNTEAF
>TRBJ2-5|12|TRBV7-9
ASSLNAGGETQY
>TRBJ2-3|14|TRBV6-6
ASSYQAGGALDTQY
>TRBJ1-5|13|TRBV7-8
ASSSTGGENQPQH
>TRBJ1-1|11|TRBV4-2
ASSQEASIQAF
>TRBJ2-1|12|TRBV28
ASSESGPYNEQF
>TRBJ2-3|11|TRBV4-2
ASSPFISDTQY
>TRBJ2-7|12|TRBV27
ASSLIGQAYEQY
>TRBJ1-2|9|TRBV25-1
ASSKGLGYT
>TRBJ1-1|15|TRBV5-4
ASSRGTGPNGGTEAF
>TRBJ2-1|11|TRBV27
ASSLYGDNEQF
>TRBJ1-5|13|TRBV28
ASSLFGGRNQPQH
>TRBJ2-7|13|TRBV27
ASSFGRQERHEQY
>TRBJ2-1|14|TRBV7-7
ASSPSTGWRTNEQF
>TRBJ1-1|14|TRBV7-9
ASSLGQRADGTEAF
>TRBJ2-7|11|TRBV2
ASSGTGTYEQY
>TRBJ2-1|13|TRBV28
ASSPAGAAYNEQF
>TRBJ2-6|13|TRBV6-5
ASSPTGAGANVLT
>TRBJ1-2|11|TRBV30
AWRGDSRSGYT
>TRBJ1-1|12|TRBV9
ASSVARVGTEAF